The text below deals with one TCR beta chain. This clonotype was recorded many times. The antigen it binds to is not known. The record has no base qualities; no much larger clone is one base away. From the germline V gene, CDR1 is MGHRA and CDR2 is YSYEKL. Trimming takes 1 base from V and 1 base from J, and the germline ends sit 13 bases apart. The CDR3 starts with the cysteine, ends with the phenylalanine, and has 16 residues. The sequence is cut down to CDR3 DNA, 48 bases in frame from base 1. This record comes from a study of T cell repertoires in cytomegalovirus infection (dated by TCRdb to the late 2010s). The study in broad terms: The HLA type of each donor mattered for the analysis, because public TCR beta signatures pointed to carriage of CMV infection along with the matching HLA type. Beyond this particular receptor, the publication reports: The ex vivo response was dominated by HLA-C-restricted CMV-specific TCR beta clonotypes, which also provided the single most frequent clonotype in two of eight donors. In both this cohort and an independent roughly 360-donor cohort, the cumulative frequency of public TCR beta family members distinguished carriers of CMV infection plus the relevant HLA type.

Reads for this sample came from an Illumina HiSeq 1500. The public reads were reprocessed in TCRdb via fastp at Q25 and MiXCR, keeping in-frame beta chains. Here each entry gathers all rows of one CDR3 protein and keeps the most common genes and DNA. This sample comprises tens of thousands of distinct CDR3 sequences, roughly 3.5% of them detected only once. The ten largest clones represent around 4.4% of the sample. Input material: PBMCs. This TCR was sampled from a human donor in good health (CMV status not recorded). Some clones in this sample may be carry-over from other donors' samples. The V and J segments used are TRBV4-1 and TRBJ1-1, with the D gene call left open. CDR3 reads: CASSQANLVWNTEAFF. The DNA sequence is given as TGCGCCAGCAGCCAAGCTAATCTAGTATGGAACACTGAAGCTTTCTTT.